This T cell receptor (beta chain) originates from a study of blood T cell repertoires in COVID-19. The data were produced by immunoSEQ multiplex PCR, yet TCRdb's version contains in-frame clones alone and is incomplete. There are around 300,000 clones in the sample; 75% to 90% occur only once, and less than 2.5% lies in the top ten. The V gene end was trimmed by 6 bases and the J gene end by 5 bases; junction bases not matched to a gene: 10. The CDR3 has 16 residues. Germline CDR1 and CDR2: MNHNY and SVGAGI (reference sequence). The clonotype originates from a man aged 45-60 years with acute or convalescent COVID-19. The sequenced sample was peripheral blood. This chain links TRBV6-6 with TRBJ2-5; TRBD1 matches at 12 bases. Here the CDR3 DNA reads TGTGCCAGCAGGAAGGGGGACAGGGGGCCATCGGAGACCCAGTACTTC. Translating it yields CASRKGDRGPSETQYF.